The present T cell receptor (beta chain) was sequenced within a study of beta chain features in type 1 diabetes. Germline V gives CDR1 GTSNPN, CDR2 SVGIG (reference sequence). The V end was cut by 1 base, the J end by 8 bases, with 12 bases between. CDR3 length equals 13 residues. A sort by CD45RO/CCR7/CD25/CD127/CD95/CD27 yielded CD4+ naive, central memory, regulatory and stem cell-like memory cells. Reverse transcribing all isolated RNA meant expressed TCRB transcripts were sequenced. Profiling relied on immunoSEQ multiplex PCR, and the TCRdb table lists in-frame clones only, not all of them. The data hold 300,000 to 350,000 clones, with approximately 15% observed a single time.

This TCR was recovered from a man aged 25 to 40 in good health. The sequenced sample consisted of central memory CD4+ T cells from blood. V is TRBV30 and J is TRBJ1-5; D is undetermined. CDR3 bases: TGTGCCTGGAGTGATTTTGGATCGAAGCCCCAGCATTTT. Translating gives CAWSDFGSKPQHF. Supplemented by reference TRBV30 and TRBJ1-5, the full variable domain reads SQTIHQWPATLVQPVGSPLSLECTVEGTSNPNLYWYRQAAGRGLQLLFYSVGIGQISSEVPQNLSASRPQDRQFILSSKKLLLSDSGFYLCAWSDFGSKPQHFGDGTRLSIL.